The entry that follows covers one T cell receptor (beta chain) sequence. Its antigen is as yet unknown. This record comes from a study of T cell repertoires in aging, cancer and after chemotherapy. For the study at large: Over several months to years, re-sampled healthy donor repertoires clearly shared clones. Millions of TCR reads made up the full dataset.

Multiplex touch-down PCR with TRB-A/B primers amplified rearranged V-D-J TRB sequences. TCRdb called the multiplex PCR reads again in MiXCR, with one record for every CDR3 protein. The sample lists over 2,000 distinct CDR3 sequences; 30% to 40% were seen once. The template was genomic DNA from peripheral blood, not RNA. Broader study findings: Untreated cancer patients had significantly lower blood TCR diversity than age-matched healthy donors. Loss of evenness, beyond lost richness, contributed to age-related TCR diversity decline in cancer patients.

The clonotype comes from a human donor in good health. Source material: blood.

The CDR3 DNA reads as TGTGCCAGCAGTGAAGCTGGCAGGAACTATGGCTACACCTTC. Amino acid sequence: CASSEAGRNYGYTF. This chain connects TRBV6-5 to TRBJ1-2; D is ambiguous. CDR1 is MNHEY, CDR2 SVGAGI, per germline. The V gene lost 5 bases and the J gene lost 2 bases, with 12 bases spanning the gap. The CDR3 has 14 residues.